The clone carrying this TCR beta chain was seen only a few times. These data are taken from a study of blood T cell repertoires in COVID-19. Study summary: From the United States, Italy and Spain came samples of acute and convalescent COVID-19. PBMCs, B-cell-depleted T cells, or T cells provided the cDNA or gDNA that made up the material.

Methods used by the authors: The authors estimated nucleated cell counts from reference gene primer amplification. The protocol was immunoSEQ multiplex PCR, while the TCRdb copy is restricted to in-frame clones and leaves out a portion. Clone size and V and J calls were adopted from that table, with D and trimming inferred from the DNA. The data contain about 83,000 clones, around 87% of them singletons. This CDR3 spans 14 amino acids. Per germline, CDR1 MNHEY and CDR2 SVGAGI. Trimming cost V 2 bases and J 7 bases; bases outside gene matches: 7. The source of this sequence is a man of 80 years or more with active or convalescent COVID-19. This sequence joins TRBV6-5 and TRBJ1-1, with TRBD1 identical over 7 bases. Specimen: peripheral blood. The CDR3 DNA sequence: TGTGCCAGCAGTTACCGGGGACAGATCGATGAAGCTTTCTTT. Translated, it gives CASSYRGQIDEAFF.